The sequence of this T cell receptor (beta chain) was determined in a study of blood T cells in healthy people across ages (dated by TCRdb to the mid-2010s). Turning to the overall study: In model experiments, template switching captured about one uniquely barcoded TCR beta cDNA molecule for every two T cells. Using the same blood draw, the study looked at two additional independent replicas of 1 million unique cDNA reads for two donors, one aged 18 to 30 and the other aged 80 or older. To avoid experimental bias, donors of different ages were randomly spread across the sequencing lanes. Four age groups were formed from the donors: young (average roughly 16 years), middle-aged (around 37), aged (more than 55) and long-lived (roughly 88). The study measured age-related changes in TCR beta repertoire diversity using deep sequencing normalized with unique cDNA molecular identifiers.

Systemically healthy Caucasian individuals from Russia, 35 to 50 in total and aged about 6 to 90 years, were included as donors. Each donor gave approximately 9.4 milliliters of peripheral blood, drawn into EDTA-treated Vacutainer tubes. Ficoll-Paque density-gradient centrifugation was used to isolate PBMCs, with at least 6.5 million obtained per sample. Trizol reagent was used to extract total RNA from PBMCs, with at least 6 micrograms per sample. For every donor, flow cytometry on a PBMC aliquot measured the percentage of naive CD45RAhigh/CD27high T cells. To prepare the library, 5' RACE was applied. The data were produced on an Illumina HiSeq 2500. The second PCR ran for about 6 to 12 cycles and used a J-beta primer mix along with a sample-barcoded 5' primer. A unique molecular identifier was introduced onto each TCR beta cDNA molecule by a template-switch 5' adaptor carrying 12 random nucleotides. Each sample yielded at least 3 million CDR3-containing paired-end reads. First-strand cDNA synthesis was performed from all RNA using the Mint cDNA synthesis kit, with priming by a TRBC-specific oligonucleotide. All cDNA was treated with uracil-DNA glycosylase and then went through a first 18-cycle PCR with the universal primers M1SS and BC2_uni_R. Concerning the study's data processing: Normalization of each sample was performed by random selection of 1 million high-quality reads, each carrying a distinct molecular identifier. Instead of being binned into consensus sequences, reads with shared molecular identifiers were discarded. CDR3 identification, clonotype clustering and error correction used MiTCR with a Q25 quality threshold and the strictest error-elimination algorithm. Lower-bound total TCR beta diversity was estimated with a nonparametric unseen species model using Euler transformation. TCRdb reprocessing: public reads trimmed at Q25 with fastp, clones called with MiXCR, in-frame beta chains kept. When rows share a CDR3 protein, they turn into one entry using the most common DNA and genes. The V and J calls reflect TCRdb's pipeline rather than the authors' work. The sample has some 1.7 million distinct CDR3 sequences on record, roughly 30% of them singletons. The ten largest make up roughly 8.2% of the sample.

The paper's findings and limits, for the study overall: As age increased, observed TCR beta diversity per million T cells dropped in a roughly linear way, and a significant reduction was already evident by age 40. Total diversity estimates from one million sequenced T cells were considered lower bounds and underestimates. Since profiling was done on bulk unsorted PBMCs, naive and antigen-experienced compartments could not be conclusively compared. The long-lived group showed more naive CD4+ T cells, fewer expanded clones and increased TCR diversity than the aged group, suggesting age selection. A strong correlation was found between observed TCR beta diversity and the percentage of naive T cells measured by flow cytometry. Because donor CMV infection status was unknown, age-related changes in expanded clonotypes were potentially confounded.

For this clonotype: Its antigen target is currently unknown. Base-call qualities are not available, and no considerably larger clone is one nucleotide away.

The CDR3 starts with the cysteine, ends with the phenylalanine, and has 16 residues. The read is trimmed to its CDR3 DNA, 48 bases read in frame from base 1. The junction shows trimming of 2 bases on V and 1 base on J, and the gene matches do not reach 3 bases of it. CDR1 and CDR2, looked up from the germline V gene, are SGHRS and YFSETQ. This clonotype originated in a woman under 40 in good health. The sequence links TRBV5-1 to TRBJ2-1, with TRBD2 matching 10 junction bases. Source material: blood. The CDR3 region has the sequence CASSFTSGASYNEQFF. At the DNA level, the sequence is TGCGCCAGCAGCTTTACTAGCGGGGCTTCCTACAATGAGCAGTTCTTC.